Shown below are 8 T cell receptor beta chains from a single sample sequenced in a study of control samples from healthy donors and cancer patients. Sequencing used immunoSEQ multiplex PCR; TCRdb keeps in-frame clones, though not all of them. The table has roughly 80,000 clones, around nine tenths seen once; the top ten hold 4.5% to 6%. Sequencing input: blood. These receptors all come from a woman aged 45-65 years in good health.

The rearrangement joins TRBV5-6 to TRBJ1-3, with unresolved D. The CDR3 spans 14 residues. V was trimmed by 1 base and J by 0 bases, leaving 5 bases between them. In germline, CDR1 is SGHDT, CDR2 YYEEEE. This CDR3 is CASSLSGSGNTIYF. The DNA of the CDR3 is TGTGCCAGCAGCTTGTCAGGCTCTGGAAACACCATATATTTT.

In regard to this clone: The same CDR3 also results from other DNA sequences found in this sample. J is TRBJ2-3 and V is TRBV7-2; D ambiguous. Germline V gene lookup returns CDR1 SGHTA and CDR2 FQGNSA. V was trimmed by 1 base and J by 4 bases, leaving 6 bases between them. The CDR3 runs 13 residues. The CDR3 nucleotides read TGTGCCAGCAGCTTAGGGCTGGCAGATACGCAGTATTTT. Amino acid sequence: CASSLGLADTQYF.

The genes are TRBV11-2 and TRBJ2-5; weak D call: TRBD1 (6 bases). This CDR3 region has 12 residues. Trimming stripped 7 bases from V and 4 bases from J, with 10 bases between. From germline, CDR1 is SGHAT and CDR2 FQNNGV. CDR3 sequence: CASTFRGETQYF. The CDR3 DNA reads TGTGCCAGCACTTTCAGGGGAGAGACCCAGTACTTC. Combining the CDR3 with reference TRBV11-2 and TRBJ2-5 gives the whole variable domain EAGVAQSPRYKIIEKRQSVAFWCNPISGHATLYWYQQILGQGPKLLIQFQNNGVVDDSQLPKDRFSAERLKGVDSTLKIQPAKLEDSAVYLCASTFRGETQYFGPGTRLLVL.

The V gene is TRBV4-1, the J gene TRBJ2-7; the match to TRBD2 covers 9 bases. Trimming took 2 bases from V and 5 from J; bases not matched to a gene: 7. This CDR3 has 15 amino acids. Germline values: CDR1 MGHRA, CDR2 YSYEKL. The CDR3 here is CASSQSPSGDNEQYF. The CDR3 DNA follows: TGCGCCAGCAGCCAATCCCCTAGCGGGGATAACGAGCAGTACTTC.

J is TRBJ2-3 and V is TRBV7-9; D call uncertain. The CDR3 sequence is 12 residues long. V lost 2 bases to trimming and J lost 8 bases, with 8 bases between them. Germline CDR1 SEHNR, CDR2 FQNEAQ (reference sequence). CDR3 region: CASSLRLPTQYF. In nucleotides, the CDR3 is TGTGCCAGCAGCTTAAGGCTTCCTACGCAGTATTTT.

The chain is built from TRBV29-1 and TRBJ1-3, with D tentatively TRBD1 (6 bases). Germline V lookup: CDR1 SQVTM, CDR2 ANQGSEA. The CDR3 sequence is 14 residues long. V dropped 2 bases and J dropped 8 bases, with 16 bases sitting between them. DNA for the CDR3: TGCAGCGTTGAAAGGACAGCCCGGGGAGACACCATATATTTT. It is translated as CSVERTARGDTIYF.

The chain couples TRBV29-1 to TRBJ1-2, with D perhaps matching TRBD1 (5 bases). Germline lookup yields CDR1 SQVTM and CDR2 ANQGSEA. The CDR3 extends over 17 amino acids. Trimming cost V 5 bases and J 5 bases, with 27 bases left between them. For the CDR3, the DNA is TGCAGCGTTCCTAAGAGAGACGGGGGAACGGCTGCGTATGGCTACACCTTC. Translation gives CSVPKRDGGTAAYGYTF.

The chain couples TRBV13 to TRBJ2-7; TRBD2 matches 7 bases. The CDR3 covers 20 residues. Trimming at V came to 4 bases and at J to 0 bases, leaving 21 bases not matched to a gene. Germline CDR1 reads PRHDT; CDR2 reads FYEKMQ (reference sequence). Here the CDR3 reads CASSSSARLANTPSSYEQYF. The CDR3 DNA sequence: TGTGCCAGCAGCTCATCCGCCCGACTAGCTAACACCCCTAGCTCCTACGAGCAGTACTTC.